A single sample gave rise to the 15 T cell receptor delta chains below, sequenced in a study of γδ T cells in repeated Plasmodium falciparum infection. Gammadelta T cells were flow-sorted from PBMC into Vgamma9/Vdelta2+ and Vdelta2-negative populations for bulk analysis. TCRdb re-processed the multiplex PCR reads via CATT. Among 45,000 to 70,000 delta-chain clones, 1.5% to 2% were seen once, and the ten largest hold approximately 16%. Sequencing was carried out using gamma-delta T cells from blood. These receptors originate from a pool of human donors (malaria-infected and uninfected, not separated).

This clone has at least ten counts. Since a far larger clone is one base different, this is likely a read error. Other DNA sequences of this sample code for an identical CDR3. This chain uses TRDV1 with TRDJ1, with a possible D match to TRDD3 (7 bases). This CDR3 region has 17 residues. Germline V gene lookup returns CDR1 TSWWSYY and CDR2 QGS. The V end lost 2 bases, the J end lost 5 bases, and 21 bases lay between the germline ends. The CDR3 spells CALGETPSYGGWDKLIF. CDR3 DNA sequence: TGTGCTCTTGGGGAAACTCCCTCCTACGGGGGATGGGATAAACTCATCTTT.

This clone was counted at least ten times. This DNA's translation differs at residue 13 from TCRdb's protein, which comes from a much larger clone; a read error is likely, and the protein shown is translated from the DNA. The chain recombines TRDV2 with TRDJ1, with 10 nucleotides matching TRDD3. This CDR3 contains 18 residues. The V segment lost 0 bases and the J segment 3 bases; nucleotides outside the gene matches: 12. Per the germline V gene, CDR1 is GEAIGNYY and CDR2 is EKD. The CDR3 here is CACDTVTAGGYGADKLIF. In DNA form, the CDR3 reads TGTGCCTGTGACACCGTTACGGCTGGGGGATATGGAGCCGATAAACTCATCTTT.

As to this clone: This DNA's translation and the protein TCRdb lists, from a much larger clone, do not match at residue 19, likely due to a read error; the protein shown is translated from the DNA. V is TRDV1 and J is TRDJ1; 9 positions agree with TRDD3. Germline CDR1 and CDR2: TSWWSYY and QGS. The CDR3 length is 20 residues. CDR3 nucleotide sequence: TGTGCTCTTGGGACCAGGGTTCCTATTCCTCTGGGGGATCCCCCCGATAAACTCACCTTT. Residues: CALGTRVPIPLGDPPDKLTF.

This clone has more than one count but fewer than ten. This DNA's translation and the protein TCRdb lists, from a much larger clone, do not match at residue 7, likely due to a read error; the protein shown is translated from the DNA. The chain has TRDV1 and TRDJ4, with 13 positions matching TRDD3. Germline V gives CDR1 TSWWSYY, CDR2 QGS. The CDR3 runs to 24 residues. V dropped 0 bases and J dropped 3; count of bases not matched to a gene: 28. The CDR3 is CALGELLPHLPPWAHWGIRGPLIF. CDR3 bases: TGTGCTCTTGGGGAACTGCTACCCCACCTTCCGCCCTGGGCACACTGGGGGATACGAGGACCCCTGATCTTT.

Note on this clone: This probably arose from a read error, given a far larger clone one base away. Other DNA sequences in this specimen translate into the identical CDR3. The gene calls are TRDV1 and TRDJ1; 10 positions match TRDD3. CDR1 is TSWWSYY, CDR2 QGS, per germline. This CDR3 has 21 residues. The DNA of the CDR3 is TGTGCCCTTGGGGAAGTGAAGGTACTGGGGGATTGGCCCCCGTACACCGATAAACTCATCTTT. Translated: CALGEVKVLGDWPPYTDKLIF.

On this clone: The protein TCRdb lists belongs to a much larger clone and differs from this DNA's translation at residue 11, which points to a read error; the protein shown is made from the DNA. The chain uses TRDV1 and TRDJ1, with unresolved D. CDR1 TSWWSYY and CDR2 QGS come from the germline V gene. The CDR3 totals 13 residues. In DNA, the CDR3 is TGTGCTCTTGGGGAACCCCCCAGCGATAAACACATCTTT. Translated: CALGEPPSDKHIF.

Points on this clone: A read error likely explains why the TCRdb protein, taken from a much larger clone, differs from this DNA's translation at residue 12; the protein shown is translated from the DNA. This rearrangement joins TRDV2 to TRDJ1; 13 positions match TRDD3. V was clipped by 3 bases and J by 0 bases; unmatched bases: 15. In germline, CDR1 is GEAIGNYY, CDR2 EKD. The CDR3 totals 20 residues. CDR3 sequence: CACDAAYWGIRFPYTDKLIF. The CDR3 DNA reads as TGTGCCTGTGACGCAGCATACTGGGGGATACGGTTCCCATACACCGATAAACTCATCTTT.

This chain connects TRDV1 to TRDJ1; D might be TRDD3 (9 bases). V lost 4 bases and J 7 bases, leaving 37 bases between the germline ends. Germline CDR1 TSWWSYY, CDR2 QGS. The CDR3 is 21 amino acids. The CDR3 sequence: CALGVPVLPTLLGDGSGKLIF. Written as DNA, the CDR3 is TGTGCTCTTGGGGTTCCCGTTCTTCCTACCCTTCTGGGGGATGGCTCGGGTAAACTCATCTTT.

This clone was observed at least ten times. This probably arose from a read error, given a far larger clone one base away. The same CDR3 arises from other DNA sequences in this sample as well. The CDR3 region has the DNA TGTGCCCTTGGGGACCCTAAAGATTCCTCCATACTGGACCTATACACCGATAAACTCATCTTT. It codes for CALGDPKDSSILDLYTDKLIF. This chain links TRDV1 with TRDJ1, with D possibly being TRDD2 or TRDD3 (5 bases each). CDR3 length: 21 residues. The germline CDR1 and CDR2 sequences are TSWWSYY and QGS.

Only a few counts were recorded for this clone. A much larger clone sits a single nucleotide away, making a read error possible. Other DNA sequences in the sample encode the same CDR3. CDR3 DNA: TGTGCTCTTGGGGATTCACCCTTATTCCTTCCTGCCCTGATACGAACGGAGGGAAAACTCATCTTT. Translation: CALGDSPLFLPALIRTEGKLIF. The chain has TRDV1 and TRDJ1; TRDD2 might be the D (7 bases). Germline V gene lookup returns CDR1 TSWWSYY and CDR2 QGS. The length of the CDR3 is 22 residues. V was pared by 3 bases and J by 8 bases, with 40 bases between.

In this sample, this clone turned up a few times. A far larger clone lies a single base away; this is likely a read error. This specimen includes other DNA sequences encoding the same CDR3. V and J are TRDV2 and TRDJ1; 9 positions agree with TRDD3. The J gene is not listed in TCRdb, so it was assigned here from a DNA match to germline. The CDR3 covers 18 residues. Germline assignment: CDR1 GEAIGNYY and CDR2 EKD. The CDR3 DNA is TGTGCCTGTGCCCCGTACTGGGGGAGAAGGGGTTACACCGACAAACTCATCTTT. Translation gives CACAPYWGRRGYTDKLIF.

Worth noting for this clone: TCRdb's listed protein matches a much larger clone and diverges from this DNA's translation at residue 17, likely through a read error; the protein shown comes from the DNA. The rearrangement links TRDV1 to TRDJ1, with D possibly being TRDD3 (6 bases). The ends were cut back, 1 base at V and 3 bases at J, with 33 bases in the middle. CDR3 length equals 22 residues. Per the germline V gene, CDR1 is TSWWSYY and CDR2 is QGS. CDR3: CALGEPRRRDTRTPFHADKLIF. The CDR3 DNA reads TGTGCTCTTGGGGAACCTCGGAGAAGAGATACGCGGACACCATTCCACGCCGATAAACTCATCTTT.

This clone occurred a few times. A read error is likely here: a far larger clone is one base away. Within the sample, other DNA sequences also encode this same CDR3. J is TRDJ1 and V is TRDV1; D possibly matches TRDD2 or TRDD3 (5 bases each). Assignment of the J gene here rests on matching the DNA to germline, because TCRdb gives none. The CDR3 length is 25 residues. CDR1 and CDR2 (germline): TSWWSYY, QGS. The CDR3 region is CALGEPRKPYPLLRATIRNTDKLIF. CDR3 in DNA: TGTGCCCTTGGGGAACCCCGGAAACCCTACCCTTTACTCCGTGCCACCATTAGGAACACCGATAAACTCATCTTT.

This clone was counted between two and nine times. This probably arose from a read error, given a far larger clone one base away. This CDR3 is also generated by other DNA sequences in the sample. The chain couples TRDV1 to TRDJ1; 10 nucleotides agree with TRDD3. Since TCRdb gives no J gene, matching the DNA to germline was used here to assign it. Germline V gives CDR1 TSWWSYY, CDR2 QGS. The CDR3 runs 21 residues. CDR3 protein: CALGEHLAGTGGSLYTDKLIF. Written as DNA, the CDR3 is TGTGCTCTTGGGGAACACCTCGCGGGCACTGGGGGATCCCTGTACACCGACAAACTCATCTTT.

As for this clone: The protein that TCRdb holds for this DNA derives from a much larger clone and differs from the translated DNA at residue 18, which likely indicates a read error; the protein shown here is translated from the DNA. The CDR3 DNA follows: TGTGCTCTTGGGGAACGGACCATCGATGGGGGATACGGTTCTTATACCGATAGACTCATCTTT. Protein: CALGERTIDGGYGSYTDRLIF. The genes are TRDV1 and TRDJ1; TRDD3 matches at 11 bases. No J segment appears in TCRdb, so it was assigned here by matching the sequence to germline. The CDR3 is 21 amino acids. Germline-derived CDR1 and CDR2 are TSWWSYY and QGS.